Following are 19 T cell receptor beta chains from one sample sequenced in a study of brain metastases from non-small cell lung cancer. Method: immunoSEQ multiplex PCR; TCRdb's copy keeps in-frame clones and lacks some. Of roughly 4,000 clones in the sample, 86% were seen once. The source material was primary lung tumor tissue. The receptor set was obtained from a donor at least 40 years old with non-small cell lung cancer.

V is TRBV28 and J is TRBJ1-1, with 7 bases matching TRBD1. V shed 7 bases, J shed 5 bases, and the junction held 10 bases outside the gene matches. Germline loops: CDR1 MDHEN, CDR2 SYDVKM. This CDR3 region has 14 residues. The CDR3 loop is CASKGRGTYTEAFF. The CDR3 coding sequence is TGTGCCAGCAAGGGCAGGGGGACTTATACTGAAGCTTTCTTT.

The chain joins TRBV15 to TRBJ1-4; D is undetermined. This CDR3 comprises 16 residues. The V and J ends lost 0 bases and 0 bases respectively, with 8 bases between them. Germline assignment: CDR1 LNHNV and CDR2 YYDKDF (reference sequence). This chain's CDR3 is CATSRDSFATNEKLFF. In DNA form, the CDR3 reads TGTGCCACCAGCAGAGACAGTTTCGCAACTAATGAAAAACTGTTTTTT.

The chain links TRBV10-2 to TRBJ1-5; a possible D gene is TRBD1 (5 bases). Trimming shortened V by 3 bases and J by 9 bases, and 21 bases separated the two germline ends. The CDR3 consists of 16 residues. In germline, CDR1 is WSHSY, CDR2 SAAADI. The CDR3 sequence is CASSDRWAAGEGPQHF. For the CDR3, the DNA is TGCGCCAGCAGTGACCGTTGGGCAGCGGGGGAGGGGCCCCAGCATTTT.

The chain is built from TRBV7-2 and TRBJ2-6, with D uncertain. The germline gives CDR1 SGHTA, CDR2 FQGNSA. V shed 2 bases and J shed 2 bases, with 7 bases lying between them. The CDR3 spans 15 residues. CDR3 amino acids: CASSLKGTGANVLTF. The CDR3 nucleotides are TGTGCCAGCAGCTTAAAAGGTACTGGGGCCAACGTCCTGACTTTC. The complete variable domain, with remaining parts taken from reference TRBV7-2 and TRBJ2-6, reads GAGVSQSPSNKVTEKGKDVELRCDPISGHTALYWYRQSLGQGLEFLIYFQGNSAPDKSGLPSDRFSAERTGGSVSTLTIQRTQQEDSAVYLCASSLKGTGANVLTFGAGSRLTVL.

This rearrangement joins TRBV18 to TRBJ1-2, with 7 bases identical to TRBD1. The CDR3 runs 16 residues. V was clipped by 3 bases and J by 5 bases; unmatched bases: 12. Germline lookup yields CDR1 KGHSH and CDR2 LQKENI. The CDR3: CASSPFSAQGEYGYTF. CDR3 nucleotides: TGTGCCAGCTCACCTTTCAGCGCGCAGGGGGAATATGGCTACACCTTC.

CDR3 residues: CASSSRTVSDTQYF. In nucleotides, the CDR3 is TGTGCCAGCAGTTCCCGGACAGTTTCAGATACGCAGTATTTT. The chain employs TRBV6-5 and TRBJ2-3, with a weak D call TRBD1 (6 bases). The length of the CDR3 is 14 residues. CDR1 is MNHEY, CDR2 SVGAGI, per germline. Trimming shortened V by 4 bases and J by 4 bases, and 12 bases separated the two germline ends.

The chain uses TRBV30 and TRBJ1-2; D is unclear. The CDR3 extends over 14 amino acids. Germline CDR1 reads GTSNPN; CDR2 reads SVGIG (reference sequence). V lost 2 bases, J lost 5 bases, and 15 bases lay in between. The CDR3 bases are TGTGCCTGGAGTAGGGATAACGGGAATTATGGCTACACCTTC. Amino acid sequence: CAWSRDNGNYGYTF. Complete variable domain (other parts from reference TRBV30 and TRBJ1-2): SQTIHQWPATLVQPVGSPLSLECTVEGTSNPNLYWYRQAAGRGLQLLFYSVGIGQISSEVPQNLSASRPQDRQFILSSKKLLLSDSGFYLCAWSRDNGNYGYTFGSGTRLTVV.

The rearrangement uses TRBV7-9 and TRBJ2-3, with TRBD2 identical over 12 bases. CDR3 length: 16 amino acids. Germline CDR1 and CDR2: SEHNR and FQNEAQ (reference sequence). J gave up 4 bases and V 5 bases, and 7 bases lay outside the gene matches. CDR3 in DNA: TGTGCCAGCAGCCCCCTACTAGCGGGAGGAGCAGATACGCAGTATTTT. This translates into CASSPLLAGGADTQYF. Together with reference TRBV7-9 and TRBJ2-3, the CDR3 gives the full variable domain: DTGVSQNPRHKITKRGQNVTFRCDPISEHNRLYWYRQTLGQGPEFLTYFQNEAQLEKSRLLSDRFSAERPKGSFSTLEIQRTEQGDSAMYLCASSPLLAGGADTQYFGPGTRLTVL.

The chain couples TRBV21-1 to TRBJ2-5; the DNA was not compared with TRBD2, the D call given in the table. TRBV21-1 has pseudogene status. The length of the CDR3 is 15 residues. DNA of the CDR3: TGTGCCAACCCCCCCCTAGCGGGAGGGTTAGAGACCCAGTACTTC. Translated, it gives CANPPLAGGLETQYF.

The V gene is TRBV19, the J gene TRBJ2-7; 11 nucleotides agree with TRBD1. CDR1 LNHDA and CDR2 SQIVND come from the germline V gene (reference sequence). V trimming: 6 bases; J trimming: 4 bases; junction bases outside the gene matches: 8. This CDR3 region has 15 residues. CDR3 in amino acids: CASSLLGQGGYEQYF. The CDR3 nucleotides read TGTGCCAGTAGCCTCCTGGGACAGGGGGGTTACGAGCAGTACTTC.

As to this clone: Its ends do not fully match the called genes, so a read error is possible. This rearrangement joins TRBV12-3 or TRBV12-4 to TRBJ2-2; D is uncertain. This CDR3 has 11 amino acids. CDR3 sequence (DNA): TGTGCCAGTAGTTTAATCGGGGAGCTGTTTTTT. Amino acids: CASSLIGELFF.

CDR3 loop: CASSITGQGVTEAFF. CDR3 sequence (DNA): TGTGCCAGCAGCATTACGGGACAGGGAGTGACTGAAGCTTTCTTT. The rearrangement joins TRBV5-6 to TRBJ1-1, with TRBD1 matching 9 bases. Germline values: CDR1 SGHDT, CDR2 YYEEEE. Trimming removed 4 bases from V and 5 bases from J; junction bases left unmatched: 9. This CDR3 comprises 15 residues.

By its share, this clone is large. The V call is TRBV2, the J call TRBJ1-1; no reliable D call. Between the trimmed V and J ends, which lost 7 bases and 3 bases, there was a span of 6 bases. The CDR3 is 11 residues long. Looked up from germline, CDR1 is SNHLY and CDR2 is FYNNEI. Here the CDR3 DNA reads TGTGCCAGCACCCGGGACACTGAAGCTTTCTTT. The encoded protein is CASTRDTEAFF.

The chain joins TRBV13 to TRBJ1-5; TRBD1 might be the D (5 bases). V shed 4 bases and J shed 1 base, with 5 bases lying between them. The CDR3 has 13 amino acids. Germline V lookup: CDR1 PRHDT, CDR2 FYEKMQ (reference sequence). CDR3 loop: CASSSGSNQPQHF. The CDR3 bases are TGTGCCAGCAGCTCAGGGAGCAATCAGCCCCAGCATTTT.

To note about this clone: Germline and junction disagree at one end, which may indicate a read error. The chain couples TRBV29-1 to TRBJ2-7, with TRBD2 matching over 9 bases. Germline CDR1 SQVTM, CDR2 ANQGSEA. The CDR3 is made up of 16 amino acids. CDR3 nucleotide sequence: TGCAGCGTTGAATTTCCTAGCGGGAAAAACCCCTACGAGCAGTATTTC. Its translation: CSVEFPSGKNPYEQYF.

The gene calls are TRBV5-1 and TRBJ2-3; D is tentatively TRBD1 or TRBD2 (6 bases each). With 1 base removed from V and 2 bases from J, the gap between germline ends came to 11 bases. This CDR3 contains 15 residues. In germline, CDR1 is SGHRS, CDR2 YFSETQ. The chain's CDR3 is CASSLRGTYTDTQYF. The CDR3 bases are TGCGCCAGCAGCTTGCGGGGGACATACACAGATACGCAGTATTTT.

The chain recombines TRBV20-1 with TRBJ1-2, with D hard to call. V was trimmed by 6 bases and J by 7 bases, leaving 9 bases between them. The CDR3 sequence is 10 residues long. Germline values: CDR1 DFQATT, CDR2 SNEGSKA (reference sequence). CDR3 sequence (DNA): TGCAGTGCCCGGGCAGGTGGCTACACCTTC. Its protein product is CSARAGGYTF.

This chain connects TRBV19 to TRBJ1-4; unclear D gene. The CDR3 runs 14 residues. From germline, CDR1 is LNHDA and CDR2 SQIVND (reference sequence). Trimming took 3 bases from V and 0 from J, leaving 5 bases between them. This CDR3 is CASSIGSTNEKLFF. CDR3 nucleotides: TGTGCCAGTAGTATCGGATCAACTAATGAAAAACTGTTTTTT.

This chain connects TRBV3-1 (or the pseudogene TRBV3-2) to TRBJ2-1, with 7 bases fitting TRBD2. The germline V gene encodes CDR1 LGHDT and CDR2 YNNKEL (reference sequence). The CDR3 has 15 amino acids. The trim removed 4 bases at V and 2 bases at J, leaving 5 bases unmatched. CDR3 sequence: CASSLPSGAYNEQFF. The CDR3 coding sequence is TGTGCCAGCAGCCTCCCTAGCGGAGCCTACAATGAGCAGTTCTTC.